This T cell receptor (beta chain) was observed in a study of T cell repertoires in cytomegalovirus infection. About the study: Used in the study were CMV epitopes, some recently identified and HLA-C-restricted, others well-studied and HLA-B-restricted.

TCRdb reprocessed the reads via MiXCR and lists one record per CDR3 protein. The data contain approximately 260,000 distinct CDR3 sequences, roughly a fifth of them singletons. This clonotype has a count of ten or more. Its specificity is unknown. The CDR3 contains 15 residues. Germline assignment: CDR1 SGHTA and CDR2 FQGNSA. Trimming shortened V by 0 bases and J by 6 bases, and 12 bases separated the two germline ends. The receptor was isolated from a human donor in good health (CMV status not recorded). Some clones in this sample may be carry-over from other donors' samples. The sample in question was cultured PBMCs, obtained from culture after CMV antigen stimulation. This sequence joins TRBV7-2 and TRBJ1-5; a possible D gene is TRBD1 (5 bases). CDR3 sequence (DNA): TGTGCCAGCAGCTTAGCCAGTGTCGGGGGTCAGCCCCAGCATTTT. Amino acids: CASSLASVGGQPQHF.